The T cell receptor beta chain under discussion was sequenced for a study of blood T cells in healthy people across ages. Germline V CDR1 and CDR2: DFQATT, SNEGSKA (reference sequence). V shed 3 bases, J shed 2 bases, and the junction held 3 bases outside the gene matches. The CDR3 has 13 residues. A second PCR of about 6 to 12 cycles used a sample-barcoded 5' primer and a J-beta primer mix. TCRdb recomputed calls from the 5' RACE reads with MiXCR, one row per CDR3 protein. This table holds about 1,400,000 distinct CDR3 sequences, roughly 40% found once. The chain has TRBV20-1 and TRBJ2-7, with TRBD2 identical over 8 bases. This sequence was found in a woman between 18 and 30 years old in good health. The sequenced material came from blood. In nucleotides, the CDR3 is TGCAGTGCTAGCGGGGGGGCCACCTACGAGCAGTACTTC. Residues: CSASGGATYEQYF.